Reported below is one TCR beta chain. Its antigen is not known. The record originates from a study of T cell responses to AZD1222 COVID-19 vaccine. Libraries were prepared by immunoSEQ multiplex PCR; TCRdb keeps only in-frame clonotypes and omits some of them. The sample contains about 94,000 clones, around nine tenths of which appear only once. Points from the study as a whole: Variant regions that are unmutated are reportedly the target of nearly half of spike-specific TCRs. Donors, mostly white British, included more females; clonal diversity was possibly underestimated.

This CDR3 contains 14 residues. CDR1 SGHTA and CDR2 FQGTGA come from the germline V gene. V was clipped by 4 bases and J by 9 bases; unmatched bases: 11. This chain links TRBV7-3 with TRBJ1-1, with 7 bases fitting TRBD1. The specimen was peripheral blood, collected on day 0 of AZD1222 vaccination. This clonotype originated in an adult in good health. CDR3 coding DNA: TGTGCCAGCAGCTCTGGGACAGCGGGAAACAAAGCTTTCTTT. This encodes CASSSGTAGNKAFF.